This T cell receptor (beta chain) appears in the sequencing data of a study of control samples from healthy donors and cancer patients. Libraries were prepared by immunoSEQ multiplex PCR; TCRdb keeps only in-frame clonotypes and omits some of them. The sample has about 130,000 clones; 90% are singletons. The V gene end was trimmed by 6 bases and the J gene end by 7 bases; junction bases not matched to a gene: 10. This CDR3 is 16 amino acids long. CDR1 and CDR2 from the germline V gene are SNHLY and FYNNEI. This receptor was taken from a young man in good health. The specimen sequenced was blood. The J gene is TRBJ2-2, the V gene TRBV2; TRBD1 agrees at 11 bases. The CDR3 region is CASRKSGTGGVGELFF. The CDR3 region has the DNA TGTGCCAGCAGAAAATCCGGGACAGGGGGTGTCGGGGAGCTGTTTTTT.